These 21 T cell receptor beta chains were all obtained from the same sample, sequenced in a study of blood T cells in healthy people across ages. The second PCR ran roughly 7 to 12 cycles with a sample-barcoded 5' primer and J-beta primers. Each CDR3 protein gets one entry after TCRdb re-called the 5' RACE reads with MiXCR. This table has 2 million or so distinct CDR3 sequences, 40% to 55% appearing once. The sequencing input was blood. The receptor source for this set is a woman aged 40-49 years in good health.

The CDR3 DNA sequence: TGTGCCAGCACTAATTCAAATACGCAGTATTTT. Protein product: CASTNSNTQYF. This chain joins TRBV6-2 or TRBV6-3 and TRBJ2-3, with unresolved D. The ends were cut back, 7 bases at V and 7 bases at J, with 9 bases in the middle. Germline CDR1 is MNHEY and CDR2 is SVGEGT. This CDR3 region has 11 residues.

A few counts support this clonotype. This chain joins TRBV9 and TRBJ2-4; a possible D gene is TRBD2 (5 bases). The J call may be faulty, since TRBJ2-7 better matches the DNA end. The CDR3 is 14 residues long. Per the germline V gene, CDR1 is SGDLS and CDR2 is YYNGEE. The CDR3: CASSADPSGSEQYF. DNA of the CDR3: TGTGCCAGCAGCGCGGATCCGTCGGGGAGCGAGCAGTACTTC.

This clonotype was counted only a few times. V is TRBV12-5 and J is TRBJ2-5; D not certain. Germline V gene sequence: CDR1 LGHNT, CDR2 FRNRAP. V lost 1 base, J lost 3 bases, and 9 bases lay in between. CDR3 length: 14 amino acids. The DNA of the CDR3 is TGTGCTAGTGGTTTGGACGGGTGGGAAGAGACCCAGTACTTC. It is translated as CASGLDGWEETQYF.

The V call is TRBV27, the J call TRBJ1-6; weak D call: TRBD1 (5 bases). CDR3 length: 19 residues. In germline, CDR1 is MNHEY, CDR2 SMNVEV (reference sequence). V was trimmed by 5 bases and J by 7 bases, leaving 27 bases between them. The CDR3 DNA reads TGTGCCAGCAGTCCTGTGGGGTTGACAGCTATCGACCCGAATTCACCCCTCCACTTT. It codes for CASSPVGLTAIDPNSPLHF.

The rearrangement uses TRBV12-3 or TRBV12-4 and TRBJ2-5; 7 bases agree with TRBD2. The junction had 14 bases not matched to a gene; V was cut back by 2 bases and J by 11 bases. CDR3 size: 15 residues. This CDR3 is CASSLIGGTANEQYF. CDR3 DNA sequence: TGTGCCAGCAGTTTAATCGGGGGGACCGCCAATGAGCAGTACTTC.

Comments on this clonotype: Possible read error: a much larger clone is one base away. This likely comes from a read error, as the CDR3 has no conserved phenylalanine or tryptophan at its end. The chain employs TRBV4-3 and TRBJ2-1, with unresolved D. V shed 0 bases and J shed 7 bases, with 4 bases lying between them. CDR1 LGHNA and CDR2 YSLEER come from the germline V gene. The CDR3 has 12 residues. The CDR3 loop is CASSQDWNEQFC. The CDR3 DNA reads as TGCGCCAGCAGCCAAGATTGGAATGAGCAGTTCTGC.

The CDR3 region is CASSYSSPDRVFETQYF. CDR3 coding DNA: TGTGCCAGCAGTTACTCATCCCCGGACAGGGTATTTGAGACCCAGTACTTC. The chain joins TRBV6-6 to TRBJ2-5; 8 bases match TRBD1. From germline, CDR1 is MNHNY and CDR2 SVGAGI (reference sequence). The V gene end was trimmed by 0 bases and the J gene end by 5 bases; junction bases not matched to a gene: 11. CDR3 length equals 17 residues.

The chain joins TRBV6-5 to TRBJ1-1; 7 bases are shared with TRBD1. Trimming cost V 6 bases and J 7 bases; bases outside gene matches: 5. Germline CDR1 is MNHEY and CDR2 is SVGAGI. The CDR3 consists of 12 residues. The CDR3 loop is CASRDQGGEAFF. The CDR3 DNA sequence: TGTGCCAGCAGAGACCAGGGGGGTGAAGCTTTCTTT.

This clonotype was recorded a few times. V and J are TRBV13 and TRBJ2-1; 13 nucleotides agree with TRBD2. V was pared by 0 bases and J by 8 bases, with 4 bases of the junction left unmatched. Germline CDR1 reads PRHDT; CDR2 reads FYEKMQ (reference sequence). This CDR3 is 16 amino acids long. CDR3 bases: TGTGCCAGCAGCTTAGGTGGGACTAGCGGGGCAGATGAGCAGTTCTTC. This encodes CASSLGGTSGADEQFF.

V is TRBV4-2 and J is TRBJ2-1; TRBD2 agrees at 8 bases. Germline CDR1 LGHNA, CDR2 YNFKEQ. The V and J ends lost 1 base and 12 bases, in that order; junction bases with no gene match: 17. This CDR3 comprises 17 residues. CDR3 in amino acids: CASSQAVVSGGLSGQFF. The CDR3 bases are TGTGCCAGCAGCCAAGCTGTCGTCTCGGGGGGGCTGTCCGGGCAGTTCTTC.

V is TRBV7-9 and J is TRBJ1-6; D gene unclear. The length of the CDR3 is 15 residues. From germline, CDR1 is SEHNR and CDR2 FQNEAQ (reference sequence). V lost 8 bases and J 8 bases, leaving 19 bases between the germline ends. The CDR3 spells CASGTRQSIDSPLHF. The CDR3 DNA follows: TGTGCCAGCGGAACGAGGCAGAGTATTGATTCACCCCTCCACTTT.

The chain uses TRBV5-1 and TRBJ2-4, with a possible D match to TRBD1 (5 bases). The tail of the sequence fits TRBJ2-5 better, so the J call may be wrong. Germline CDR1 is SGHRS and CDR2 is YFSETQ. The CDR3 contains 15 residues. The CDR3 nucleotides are TGCGCCAGCAGCACCGGAACCCGCCAGGGAGAGACCCAGTACTTC. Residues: CASSTGTRQGETQYF.

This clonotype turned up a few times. CDR3 coding DNA: TGTGCCAGCAGCCAAGATACGCTGACTAATGAAAAACTGTTTTTT. Translating gives CASSQDTLTNEKLFF. The rearrangement joins TRBV4-2 to TRBJ1-4; D is unclear. Germline CDR1 LGHNA, CDR2 YNFKEQ. The CDR3 runs 15 residues. V lost 0 bases to trimming and J lost 2 bases, with 7 bases between them.

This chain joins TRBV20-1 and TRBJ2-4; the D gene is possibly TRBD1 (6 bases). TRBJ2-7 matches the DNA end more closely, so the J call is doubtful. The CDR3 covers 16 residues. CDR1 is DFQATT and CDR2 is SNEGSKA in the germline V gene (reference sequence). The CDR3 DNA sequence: TGCAGTGCTAGTTCCCTTGCCGGGACACCTTATTACGAGCAGTACTTC. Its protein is CSASSLAGTPYYEQYF.

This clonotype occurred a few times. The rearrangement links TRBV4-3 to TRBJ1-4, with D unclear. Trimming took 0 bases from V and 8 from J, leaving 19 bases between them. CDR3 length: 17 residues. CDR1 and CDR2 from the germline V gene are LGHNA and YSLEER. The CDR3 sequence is CASSQDVPSLPEEKLFF. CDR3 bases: TGCGCCAGCAGCCAAGATGTCCCTAGTTTGCCTGAGGAAAAACTGTTTTTT.

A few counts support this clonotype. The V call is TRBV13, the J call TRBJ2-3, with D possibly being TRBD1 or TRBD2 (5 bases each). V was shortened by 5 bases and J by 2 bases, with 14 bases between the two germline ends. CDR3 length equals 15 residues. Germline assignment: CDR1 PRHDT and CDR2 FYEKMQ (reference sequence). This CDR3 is CASSGRRGATDTQYF. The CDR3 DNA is TGTGCCAGCAGCGGTCGTAGGGGAGCCACAGATACGCAGTATTTT. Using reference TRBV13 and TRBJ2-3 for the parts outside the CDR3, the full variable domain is AAGVIQSPRHLIKEKRETATLKCYPIPRHDTVYWYQQGPGQDPQFLISFYEKMQSDKGSIPDRFSAQQFSDYHSELNMSSLELGDSALYFCASSGRRGATDTQYFGPGTRLTVL.

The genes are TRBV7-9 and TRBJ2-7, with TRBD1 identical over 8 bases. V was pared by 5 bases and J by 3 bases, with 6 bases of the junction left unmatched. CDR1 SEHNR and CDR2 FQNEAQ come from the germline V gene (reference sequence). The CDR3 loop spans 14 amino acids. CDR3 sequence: CASSPGGAHYEQYF. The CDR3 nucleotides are TGTGCCAGCAGCCCAGGGGGCGCCCACTACGAGCAGTACTTC.

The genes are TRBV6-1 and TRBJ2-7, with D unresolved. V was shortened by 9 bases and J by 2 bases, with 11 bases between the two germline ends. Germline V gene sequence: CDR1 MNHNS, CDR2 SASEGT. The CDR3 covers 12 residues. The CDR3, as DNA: TGTGCCAGTGGGGTCAACCCCTACGAGCAGTACTTC. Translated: CASGVNPYEQYF.

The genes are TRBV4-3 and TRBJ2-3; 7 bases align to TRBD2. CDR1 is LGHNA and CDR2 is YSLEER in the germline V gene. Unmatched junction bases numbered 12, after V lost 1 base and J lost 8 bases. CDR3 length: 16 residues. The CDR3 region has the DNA TGCGCCAGCAGCCAAGCTGGGGGTAGCGGGTTAGGTACGCAGTATTTT. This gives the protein CASSQAGGSGLGTQYF.

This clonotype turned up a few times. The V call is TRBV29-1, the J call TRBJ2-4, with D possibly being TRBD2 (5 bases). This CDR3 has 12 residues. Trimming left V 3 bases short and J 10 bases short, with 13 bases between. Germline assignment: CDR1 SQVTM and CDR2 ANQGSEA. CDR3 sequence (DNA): TGCAGCGTTGAGGACTCTTCACGGATTCAGTACTTC. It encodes CSVEDSSRIQYF.

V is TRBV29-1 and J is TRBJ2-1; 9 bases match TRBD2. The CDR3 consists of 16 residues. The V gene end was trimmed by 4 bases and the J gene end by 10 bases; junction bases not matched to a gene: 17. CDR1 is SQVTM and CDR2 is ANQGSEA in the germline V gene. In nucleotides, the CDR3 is TGCAGCGTTGTACCTGGCGGGCTGGCGGGGGGGCGAGAGCAGTTCTTC. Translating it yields CSVVPGGLAGGREQFF.